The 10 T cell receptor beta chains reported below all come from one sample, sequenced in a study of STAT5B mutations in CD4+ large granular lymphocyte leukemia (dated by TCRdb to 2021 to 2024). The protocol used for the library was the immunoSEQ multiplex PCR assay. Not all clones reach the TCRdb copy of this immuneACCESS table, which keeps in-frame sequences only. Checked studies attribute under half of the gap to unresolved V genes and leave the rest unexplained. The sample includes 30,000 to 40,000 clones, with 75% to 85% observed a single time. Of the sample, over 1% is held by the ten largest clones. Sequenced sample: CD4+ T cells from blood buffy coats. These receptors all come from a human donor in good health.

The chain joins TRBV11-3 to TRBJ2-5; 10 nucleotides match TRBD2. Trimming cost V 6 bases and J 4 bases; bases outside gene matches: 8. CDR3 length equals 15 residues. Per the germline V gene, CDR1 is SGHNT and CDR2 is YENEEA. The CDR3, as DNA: TGTGCCAGCAGTCAGGGACTAGCGAGCGGAGAGACCCAGTACTTC. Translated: CASSQGLASGETQYF.

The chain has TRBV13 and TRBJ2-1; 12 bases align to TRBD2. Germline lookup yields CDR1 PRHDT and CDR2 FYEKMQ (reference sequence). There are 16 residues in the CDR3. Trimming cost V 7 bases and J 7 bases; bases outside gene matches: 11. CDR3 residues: CASTRLAGVGANEQFF. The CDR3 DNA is TGTGCCAGCACCCGACTAGCGGGAGTGGGGGCGAATGAGCAGTTCTTC.

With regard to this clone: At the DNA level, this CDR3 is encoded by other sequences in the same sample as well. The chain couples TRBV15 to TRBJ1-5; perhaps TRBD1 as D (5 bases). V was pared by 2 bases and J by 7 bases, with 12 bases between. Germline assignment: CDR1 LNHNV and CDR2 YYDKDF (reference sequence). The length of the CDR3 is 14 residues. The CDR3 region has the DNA TGTGCCACCAGCAGATTAGGGGTAGGGCAGCCCCAGCATTTT. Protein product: CATSRLGVGQPQHF.

CDR3 sequence: CASSLGWRGTNEKLFF. The CDR3 coding sequence is TGTGCCAGCAGTTTAGGGTGGAGGGGAACTAATGAAAAACTGTTTTTT. The chain has TRBV27 and TRBJ1-4, with D tentatively TRBD1 (5 bases). From germline, CDR1 is MNHEY and CDR2 SMNVEV (reference sequence). The CDR3 has 16 amino acids. V lost 2 bases, J lost 1 base, and 11 bases lay in between.

DNA of the CDR3: TGTGCCAGCAGTGCCTTGACAGGTCAAGAGACCCAGTACTTC. Protein product: CASSALTGQETQYF. The gene calls are TRBV2 and TRBJ2-5, with a weak D call TRBD1 (6 bases). Trimming pared 4 bases from V and 2 bases from J, leaving 11 bases between. Germline V lookup: CDR1 SNHLY, CDR2 FYNNEI. The CDR3 extends over 14 amino acids.

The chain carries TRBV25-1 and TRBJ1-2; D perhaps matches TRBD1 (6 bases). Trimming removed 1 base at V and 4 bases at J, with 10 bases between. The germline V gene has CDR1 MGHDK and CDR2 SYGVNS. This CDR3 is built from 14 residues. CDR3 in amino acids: CASSESGGPYGYTF. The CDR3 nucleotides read TGTGCCAGCAGTGAATCGGGGGGCCCCTATGGCTACACCTTC.

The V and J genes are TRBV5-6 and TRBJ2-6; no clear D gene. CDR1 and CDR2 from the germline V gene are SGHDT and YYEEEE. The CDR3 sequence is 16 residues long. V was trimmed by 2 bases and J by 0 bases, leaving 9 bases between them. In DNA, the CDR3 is TGTGCCAGCAGCTTAGGATTCCTCTCTGGGGCCAACGTCCTGACTTTC. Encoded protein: CASSLGFLSGANVLTF. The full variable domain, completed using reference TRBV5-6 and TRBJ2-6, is DAGVTQSPTHLIKTRGQQVTLRCSPKSGHDTVSWYQQALGQGPQFIFQYYEEEERQRGNFPDRFSGHQFPNYSSELNVNALLLGDSALYLCASSLGFLSGANVLTFGAGSRLTVL.

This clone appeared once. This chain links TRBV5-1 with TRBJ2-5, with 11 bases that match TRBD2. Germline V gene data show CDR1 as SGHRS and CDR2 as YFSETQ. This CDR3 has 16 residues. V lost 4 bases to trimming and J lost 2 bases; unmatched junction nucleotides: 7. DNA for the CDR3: TGCGCCAGCAGCCCGGATCCTAGCGGGGGGCAAGAGACCCAGTACTTC. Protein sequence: CASSPDPSGGQETQYF.

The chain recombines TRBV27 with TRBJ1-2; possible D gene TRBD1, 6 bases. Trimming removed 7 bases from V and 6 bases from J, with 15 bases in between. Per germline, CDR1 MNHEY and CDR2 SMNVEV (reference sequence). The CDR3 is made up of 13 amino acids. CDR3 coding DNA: TGTGCCAGCACCGACTACGCAGGGGATGGCTACACCTTC. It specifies CASTDYAGDGYTF.

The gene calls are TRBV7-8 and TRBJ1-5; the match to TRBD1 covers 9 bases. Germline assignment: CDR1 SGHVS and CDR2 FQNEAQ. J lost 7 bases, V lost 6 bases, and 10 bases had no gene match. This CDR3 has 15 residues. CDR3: CASSETTGGGQPQHF. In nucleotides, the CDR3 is TGTGCCAGCAGTGAAACGACAGGGGGGGGACAGCCCCAGCATTTT.